Listed below are T cell receptor beta chains from one sample, sequenced in a study of human T cells and chemical hapten exposure. One entry per CDR3 protein, called by TCRdb with MiXCR from the RACE reads. The repertoire holds more than 100,000 distinct CDR3 sequences, with about 13% as singletons. This sample comprised whole blood, obtained in connection with sensitization to the hapten diphenylcyclopropenone (DPC). These receptors all stem from a young woman with alopecia areata. Some clones in this sample may be carry-over from other donors' samples. Both conserved end residues are part of each CDR3. Each record gives: CDR3 protein, clone size, V gene, J gene. Size values are once, few and many counts, or a class for expanded clones, and some rows have none.

CSVAGSSSQPQHF	few	TRBV29-1	TRBJ1-5
CASSSSSAETQYF	many	TRBV7-3	TRBJ2-5
CASRESIGTDTQYF	-	TRBV5-1	TRBJ2-3
CATRDTVYGYTF	few	TRBV10-3	TRBJ1-2
CASSVGAGGLYEEQYF	once	TRBV9	TRBJ2-7
CASSIDLLSPSYTF	many	TRBV19	TRBJ1-2
CASSLGGAGDTQYF	many	TRBV7-9	TRBJ2-3
CSVEVTDSSYNEQFF	-	TRBV29-1	TRBJ2-1
CASSSNILWETQYF	few	TRBV7-9	TRBJ2-5
CASSVTNEQFF	few	TRBV9	TRBJ2-1
CASSSQGTGANVLTF	few	TRBV11-2	TRBJ2-6
CASSLEFVALDEQFF	many	TRBV7-6	TRBJ2-1
CATTKLNTEAFF	many	TRBV18	TRBJ1-1
CASSDWQGAWEKLFF	-	TRBV6-1	TRBJ1-4
CASSPGTGVNTEAFF	many	TRBV18	TRBJ1-1
CASSVDSGPYNEQFF	-	TRBV5-4	TRBJ2-1
CSARDPSTGGTEAFF	-	TRBV20-1	TRBJ1-1
CASSLTTGGTEAFF	many	TRBV11-2	TRBJ1-1
CASSQDRGGPVSPLHF	-	TRBV4-3	TRBJ1-6
CASSLGQGDYNEQFF	few	TRBV4-3	TRBJ2-1
CASSFDRPVEAQHF	few	TRBV21-1	TRBJ1-5
CASSLFWGRGTGELFF	many	TRBV5-8	TRBJ2-2
CSARDGWETQYF	-	TRBV20-1	TRBJ2-5
CASSSRGVTAYEQYF	-	TRBV28	TRBJ2-7
CASSLGGTLTDTQYF	few	TRBV7-6	TRBJ2-3
CASSIYGTYEQYF	-	TRBV5-4	TRBJ2-7
CASSSELEEVGELFF	few	TRBV5-6	TRBJ2-2
CASSIGTGETQYF	few	TRBV19	TRBJ2-5
CASSLGGRRGYGYTF	medium-sized	TRBV7-2	TRBJ1-2
CAISQGQGGTEAFF	-	TRBV10-3	TRBJ1-1
CASSRTELSHEQYF	-	TRBV7-9	TRBJ2-7
CASREDKRNTEAFF	few	TRBV6-1	TRBJ1-1
CASSLVEGKKQYF	few	TRBV27	TRBJ2-7
CSAATVAGGTDTQYF	few	TRBV20-1	TRBJ2-3
CASSADRTDTQYF	-	TRBV7-9	TRBJ2-3
CAHTEAGANVLTF	few	TRBV7-2	TRBJ2-6
CASSPVGQGIETQYF	few	TRBV6-5	TRBJ2-5
CASSPGLPSTDTQYF	few	TRBV27	TRBJ2-3
CASSQGRGPNTEAFF	-	TRBV3-1	TRBJ1-1
CASSQDVGRTDTQYF	few	TRBV3-1	TRBJ2-3